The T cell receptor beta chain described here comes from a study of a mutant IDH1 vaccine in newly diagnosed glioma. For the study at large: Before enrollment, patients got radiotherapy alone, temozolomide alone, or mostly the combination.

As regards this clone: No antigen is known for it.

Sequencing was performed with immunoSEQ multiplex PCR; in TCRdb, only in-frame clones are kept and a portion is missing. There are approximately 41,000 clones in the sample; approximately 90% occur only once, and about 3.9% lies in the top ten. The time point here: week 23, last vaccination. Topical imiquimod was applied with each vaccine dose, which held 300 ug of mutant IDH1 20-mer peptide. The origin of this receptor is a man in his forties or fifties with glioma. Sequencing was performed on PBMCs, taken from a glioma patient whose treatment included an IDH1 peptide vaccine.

Here the CDR3 reads CASSPSMGPYQPQHF. For the CDR3, the DNA is TGTGCCAGCAGCCCATCTATGGGCCCCTATCAGCCCCAGCATTTT. The chain recombines TRBV7-8 with TRBJ1-5, with unresolved D. The V end was cut by 5 bases, the J end by 5 bases, with 16 bases between. This CDR3 region has 15 residues. CDR1 and CDR2 (germline): SGHVS, FQNEAQ.